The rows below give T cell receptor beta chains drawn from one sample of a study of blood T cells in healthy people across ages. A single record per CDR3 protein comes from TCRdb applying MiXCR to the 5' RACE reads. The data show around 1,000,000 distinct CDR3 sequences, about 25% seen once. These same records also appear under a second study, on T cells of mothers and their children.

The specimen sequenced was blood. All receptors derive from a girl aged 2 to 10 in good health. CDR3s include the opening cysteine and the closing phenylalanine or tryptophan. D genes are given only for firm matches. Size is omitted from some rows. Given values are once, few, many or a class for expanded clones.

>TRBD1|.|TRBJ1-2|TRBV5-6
TGTGCCAGCAGCCCCCCGACAGGGGAGGGCTATGGCTACACCTTC
CASSPPTGEGYGYTF
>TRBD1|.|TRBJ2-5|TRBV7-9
TGTGCCAGCAGCTTAGGACAGGGGGCGTCTAGCCAGTACTTC
CASSLGQGASSQYF
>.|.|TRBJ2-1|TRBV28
TGTGCCAGCAGTTTCCCCCGGCTGGGTAACAATGAGCAGTTCTTC
CASSFPRLGNNEQFF
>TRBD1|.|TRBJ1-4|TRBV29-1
TGCAGCGTTGACGAGGGGGCGGCGGTGGGTGAAAAACTGTTTTTT
CSVDEGAAVGEKLFF
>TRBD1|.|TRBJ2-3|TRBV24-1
TGTGCCACCAGGGGGACAGGGGCAGATACGCAGTATTTT
CATRGTGADTQYF
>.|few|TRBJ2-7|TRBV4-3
TGCGCCAGCAGCCAACTACGACAGGCGTGGTACGAGCAGTACTTC
CASSQLRQAWYEQYF
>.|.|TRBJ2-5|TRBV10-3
TGTGCCATCAGTGGGCAACAACAAGAGACCCAGTACTTC
CAISGQQQETQYF
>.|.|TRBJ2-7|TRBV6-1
TGTGCCAGCAGTGAAATGGCGGGATACGAGCAGTACTTC
CASSEMAGYEQYF
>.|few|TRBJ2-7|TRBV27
TGTGCCAGCAGCTGGACACGTTATTCGGCCTACGAGCAGTACTTC
CASSWTRYSAYEQYF
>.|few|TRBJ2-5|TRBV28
TGTGCCAGCAGTCCCAGGACTTCGCTGGGGACCCAGTACTTC
CASSPRTSLGTQYF
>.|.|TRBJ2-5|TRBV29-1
TGCAGCGTTGAAGACCGTTCAGGACAGGCTAGGGGGGAATTCCAAGAGACCCAGTACTTC
CSVEDRSGQARGEFQETQYF
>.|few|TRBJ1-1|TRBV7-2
TGTGCCAGCAGCTTAGCGTCCGGGACCTACACTGAAGCTTTCTTT
CASSLASGTYTEAFF
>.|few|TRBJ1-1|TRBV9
TGTGCCAGCAGCGTTAACCACGCGGGAGGGGGCACTGAAGCTTTCTTT
CASSVNHAGGGTEAFF
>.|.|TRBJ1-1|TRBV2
TGTGCCAGCATGGGGCTAAGGGCTGAAGCTTTCTTT
CASMGLRAEAFF
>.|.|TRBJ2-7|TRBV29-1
TGCAGCGTTGAACAGTTATACGAGCAGTACTTC
CSVEQLYEQYF
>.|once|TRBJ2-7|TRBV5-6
TGTGCCAGCAGCTTGTTACTGACGGGATACGAGCAGTACTTC
CASSLLLTGYEQYF
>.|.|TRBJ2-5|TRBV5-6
TGTGCCAGCAGCTCCCTGCATCAGGGGGGAGAGACCCAGTACTTC
CASSSLHQGGETQYF
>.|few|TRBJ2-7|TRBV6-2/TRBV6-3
TGTGCCAGCAGTTTGGATAGAGAGAGGGGCCAGGGTTACGAGCAGTACTTC
CASSLDRERGQGYEQYF
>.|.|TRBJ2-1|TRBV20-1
TGCAGTGCTAGAGATGGCGTCGACAATGAGCAGTTCTTC
CSARDGVDNEQFF
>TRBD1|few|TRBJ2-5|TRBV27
TGTGCCAGCAGAGCTACCCAGACAGGGTCTTACTACCAAGAGACCCAGTACTTC
CASRATQTGSYYQETQYF
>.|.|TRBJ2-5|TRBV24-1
TGTGCCACCAGTGATTCAAGCCAGGGAGAGACCCAGTACTTC
CATSDSSQGETQYF
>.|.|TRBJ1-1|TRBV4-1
TGCGTCAGCAGCCAAGATGAATGGGGGAACGCTGAAGCTTTCTTT
CVSSQDEWGNAEAFF
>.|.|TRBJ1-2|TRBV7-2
TGTGCCAGCAGCTTACTGGACACCACTTCCTATGGCTACACCTTC
CASSLLDTTSYGYTF
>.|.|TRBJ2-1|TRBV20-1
TGCAGTGCTCCTCTCATCCCATCACTAGCTCCCAATGAGCAGTTCTTC
CSAPLIPSLAPNEQFF
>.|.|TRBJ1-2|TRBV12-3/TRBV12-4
TGTGCCAGCAGGCGCCCGGGAAGAAAGGCTTATGGCTACACCTTC
CASRRPGRKAYGYTF
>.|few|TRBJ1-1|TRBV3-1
TGTGCCAGCAGCCAATACGATGAAGCTTTCTTT
CASSQYDEAFF
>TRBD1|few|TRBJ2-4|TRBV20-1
TGCAGTGCTAGGGAACAGGGGGTTGCCAAAAACATTCAGTACTTC
CSAREQGVAKNIQYF
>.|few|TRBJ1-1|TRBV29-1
TGCAGCGTCGAGGCCAGGGTGGCGAACACTGAAGCTTTCTTT
CSVEARVANTEAFF
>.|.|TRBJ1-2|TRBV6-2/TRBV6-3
TGTGCCAGCAGTGAGTTCACCGGCCGGGGCTACACCTTC
CASSEFTGRGYTF
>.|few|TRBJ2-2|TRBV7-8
TGTGCCAGCATCCCCTCGGGGACTAACACCGGGGAGCTGTTTTTT
CASIPSGTNTGELFF
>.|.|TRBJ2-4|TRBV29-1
TGCAGCGTTGTGCGGCTCCTAGCCAAAAACATTCAGTACTTC
CSVVRLLAKNIQYF
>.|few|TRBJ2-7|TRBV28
TGTGCCAGCAGTTTTCGAGTACTAGAAAACGAGCAGTACTTC
CASSFRVLENEQYF
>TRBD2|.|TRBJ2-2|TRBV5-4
TGTGCCAGCAGATTCGGGACTATCAACACCGGGGAGCTGTTTTTT
CASRFGTINTGELFF
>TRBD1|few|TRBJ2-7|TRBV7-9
TGTGCCAGCAGCTCCAGTCGGGACCGGGACAGCTACGAGCAGTACTTC
CASSSSRDRDSYEQYF
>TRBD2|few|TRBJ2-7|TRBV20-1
TGCAGGGCCCGGGGGGAGACCTACGAGCAGTACTTC
CRARGETYEQYF
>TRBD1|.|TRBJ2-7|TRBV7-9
TGTGCCAGCAGCTCCTCCTGGACAGGGAACTCCTACGAGCAGTACTTC
CASSSSWTGNSYEQYF
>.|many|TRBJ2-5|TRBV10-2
TGCGCCAGCCGCCAGCTGAGCCAAGAGACCCAGTACTTC
CASRQLSQETQYF
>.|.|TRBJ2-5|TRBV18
TGTGCCAGCTCACCACGGAGATTGGGGGCTTATTACCAAGAGACCCAGTACTTC
CASSPRRLGAYYQETQYF
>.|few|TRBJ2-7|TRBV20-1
TGCAGTGCTAGAGAGGGTGCCCTATTATCTCGCGAGCAGTACTTC
CSAREGALLSREQYF
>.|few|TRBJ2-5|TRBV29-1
TGCAGCGTTGAAGACGGAGACGGGCAGTACCAAGAGACCCAGTACTTC
CSVEDGDGQYQETQYF
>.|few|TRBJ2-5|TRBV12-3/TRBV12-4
TGTGCCAGCAGCCGGGACGGGCAACAGACCCAGTACTTC
CASSRDGQQTQYF
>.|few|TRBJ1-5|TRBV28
TGTGCCAGCAGTTTCGGGGGTATTAATCAGCCCCAGCATTTT
CASSFGGINQPQHF
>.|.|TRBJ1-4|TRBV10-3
TGTGCCATCTCGCGGGATGCTAATGAAAAACTGTTTTTT
CAISRDANEKLFF
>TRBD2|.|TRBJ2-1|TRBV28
TGTGCCAGCAGTTCGGGGGGAACGAATGAGCAGTTCTTC
CASSSGGTNEQFF
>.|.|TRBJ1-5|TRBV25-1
TGTGCCAGCAGTGATGGCCACCGGGATCGAAAGCATTTT
CASSDGHRDRKHF
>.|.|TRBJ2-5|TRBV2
TGTGCCAGCAGTGGACAGGTTTTTTCAAGTGACCAGTACTTC
CASSGQVFSSDQYF
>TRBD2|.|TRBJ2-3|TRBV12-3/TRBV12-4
TGTGCCAGTAGTTTAAGGGGAGGGGACGCAGATACGCAATATTTT
CASSLRGGDADTQYF